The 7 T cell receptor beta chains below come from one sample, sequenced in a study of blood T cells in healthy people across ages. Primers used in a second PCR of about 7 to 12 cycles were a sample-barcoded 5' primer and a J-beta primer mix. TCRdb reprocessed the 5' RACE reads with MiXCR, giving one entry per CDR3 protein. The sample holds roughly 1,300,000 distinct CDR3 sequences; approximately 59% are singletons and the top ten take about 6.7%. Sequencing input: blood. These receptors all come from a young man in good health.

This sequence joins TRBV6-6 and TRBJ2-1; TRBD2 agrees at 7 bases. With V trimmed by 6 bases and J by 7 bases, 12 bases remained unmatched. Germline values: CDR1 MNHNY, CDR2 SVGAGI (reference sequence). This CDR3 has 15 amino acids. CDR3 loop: CASRSLAVAGNEQFF. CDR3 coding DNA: TGTGCCAGCAGAAGCCTAGCGGTTGCTGGGAATGAGCAGTTCTTC.

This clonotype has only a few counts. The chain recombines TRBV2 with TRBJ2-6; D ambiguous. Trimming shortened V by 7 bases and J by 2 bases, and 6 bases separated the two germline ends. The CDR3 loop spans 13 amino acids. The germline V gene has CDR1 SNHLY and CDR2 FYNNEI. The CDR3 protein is CASTPTGANVLTF. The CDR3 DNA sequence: TGTGCCAGCACCCCCACTGGGGCCAACGTCCTGACTTTC. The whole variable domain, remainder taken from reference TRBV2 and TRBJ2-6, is EPEVTQTPSHQVTQMGQEVILRCVPISNHLYFYWYRQILGQKVEFLVSFYNNEISEKSEIFDDQFSVERPDGSNFTLKIRSTKLEDSAMYFCASTPTGANVLTFGAGSRLTVL.

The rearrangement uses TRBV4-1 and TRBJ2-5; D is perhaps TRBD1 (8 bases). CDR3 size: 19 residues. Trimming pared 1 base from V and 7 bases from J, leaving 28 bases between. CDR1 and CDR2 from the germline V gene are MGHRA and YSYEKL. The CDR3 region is CASSQVGTGGLTLGATQYF. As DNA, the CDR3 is TGCGCCAGCAGCCAAGTTGGTACAGGGGGACTAACTCTTGGAGCGACCCAGTACTTC.

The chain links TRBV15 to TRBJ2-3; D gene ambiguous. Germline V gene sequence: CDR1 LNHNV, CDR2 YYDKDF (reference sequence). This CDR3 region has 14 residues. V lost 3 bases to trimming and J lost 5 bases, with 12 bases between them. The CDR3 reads CATSRDLELDTQYF. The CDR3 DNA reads TGTGCCACCAGCAGGGACCTGGAGTTAGATACGCAGTATTTT.

The chain's CDR3 is CASSFGTGGFHEQYF. The CDR3 DNA reads TGTGCCAGCAGCTTTGGGACAGGGGGCTTCCACGAGCAGTACTTC. The chain has TRBV7-2 and TRBJ2-7; 12 nucleotides line up with TRBD1. The junction had 5 bases not matched to a gene; V was cut back by 3 bases and J by 5 bases. The CDR3 runs 15 residues. Germline CDR1 is SGHTA and CDR2 is FQGNSA.

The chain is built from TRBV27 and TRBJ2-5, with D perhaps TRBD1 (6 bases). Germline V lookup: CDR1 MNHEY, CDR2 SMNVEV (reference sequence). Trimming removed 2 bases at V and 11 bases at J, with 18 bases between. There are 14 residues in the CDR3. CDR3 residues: CASSLQGQGLQQYF. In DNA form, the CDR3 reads TGTGCCAGCAGTTTACAAGGCCAGGGGCTTCAGCAGTACTTC.

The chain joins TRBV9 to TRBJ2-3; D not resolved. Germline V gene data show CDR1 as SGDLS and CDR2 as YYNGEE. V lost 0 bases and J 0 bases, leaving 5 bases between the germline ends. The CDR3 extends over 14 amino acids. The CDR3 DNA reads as TGTGCCAGCAGCGTAGCGGACAGCACAGATACGCAGTATTTT. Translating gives CASSVADSTDTQYF.